The sequence of this TCR beta chain was determined in a study of T-cell reconstitution after alpha-beta-depleted transplantation in children. Notes on the study in general: Counts and diversity of T cells one year after transplant came mostly from newly produced T cells.

Germline CDR1 reads SEHNR; CDR2 reads FQNEAQ (reference sequence). The length of the CDR3 is 14 residues. Trimming cost V 6 bases and J 1 base, with 12 bases left between them. Turning to this clonotype: Its antigen is undetermined.

Researchers prepared the TCRbeta library using unique molecular identifiers, the study reports. TCRdb re-called the PCR reads with MiXCR, one entry per CDR3 protein. The sample yields 600,000 to 800,000 distinct CDR3 sequences, roughly 14% seen once. This clonotype was sampled from a girl aged 2 to 9 with congenital amegakaryocytic thrombocytopenia, due to receive a stem cell transplant. J is TRBJ1-1 and V is TRBV7-9; D is perhaps TRBD1 (6 bases). This specimen consisted of PBMCs, obtained before TCRalphabeta/CD19-depleted stem cell transplant. The CDR3: CASRRGYGNTEAFF. The CDR3 coding sequence is TGTGCCAGCAGAAGGGGGTACGGGAACACTGAAGCTTTCTTT.